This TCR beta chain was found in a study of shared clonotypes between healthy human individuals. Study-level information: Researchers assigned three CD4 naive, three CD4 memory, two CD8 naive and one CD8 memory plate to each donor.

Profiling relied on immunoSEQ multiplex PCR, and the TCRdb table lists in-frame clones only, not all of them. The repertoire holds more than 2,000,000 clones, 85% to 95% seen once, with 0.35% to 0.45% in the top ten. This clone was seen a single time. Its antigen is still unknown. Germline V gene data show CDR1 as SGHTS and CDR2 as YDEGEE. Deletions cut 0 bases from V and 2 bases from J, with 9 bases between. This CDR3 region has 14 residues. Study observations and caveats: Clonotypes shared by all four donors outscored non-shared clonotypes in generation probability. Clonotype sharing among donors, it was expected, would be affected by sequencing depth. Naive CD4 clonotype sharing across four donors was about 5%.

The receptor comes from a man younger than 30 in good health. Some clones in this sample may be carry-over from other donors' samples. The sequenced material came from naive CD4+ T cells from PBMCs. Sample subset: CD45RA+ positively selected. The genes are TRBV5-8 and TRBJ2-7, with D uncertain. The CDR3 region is CASSLAGFPYEQYF. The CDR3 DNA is TGTGCCAGCAGCTTGGCCGGTTTTCCCTACGAGCAGTACTTC.